This paragraph reports one T cell receptor (beta chain). Its antigen is unknown. This entry belongs to a study of T-cell reconstitution after alpha-beta-depleted transplantation in children. V was clipped by 4 bases and J by 0 bases, with 9 bases between them. This CDR3 region has 13 residues. Germline loops: CDR1 SQVTM, CDR2 ANQGSEA. The TCRbeta library was prepared with unique molecular identifiers. TCRdb reprocessed the PCR reads via MiXCR and lists one record per CDR3 protein. In the table there are hundreds of thousands of distinct CDR3 sequences, more than 20% of which are singletons. Findings of the study overall: Where alpha-beta T cells came from about two months after transplant was reportedly several hundred expanded graft clones. By one year post-transplant, T-cell counts and diversity largely arose from T cells that were newly produced.

The sequencing used PBMCs, mostly from graft donor cells, collected 360 days after TCRalphabeta/CD19-depleted stem cell transplant. The sequence was collected from a female patient between 2 and 10 years old who had a stem cell transplant for congenital amegakaryocytic thrombocytopenia, so the T cells may come from the graft donor. The V gene is TRBV29-1, the J gene TRBJ1-2; no firm D call. CDR3 DNA sequence: TGCAGCGTTGTGGAAAGTCCTAACTATGGCTACACCTTC. It yields the protein CSVVESPNYGYTF.